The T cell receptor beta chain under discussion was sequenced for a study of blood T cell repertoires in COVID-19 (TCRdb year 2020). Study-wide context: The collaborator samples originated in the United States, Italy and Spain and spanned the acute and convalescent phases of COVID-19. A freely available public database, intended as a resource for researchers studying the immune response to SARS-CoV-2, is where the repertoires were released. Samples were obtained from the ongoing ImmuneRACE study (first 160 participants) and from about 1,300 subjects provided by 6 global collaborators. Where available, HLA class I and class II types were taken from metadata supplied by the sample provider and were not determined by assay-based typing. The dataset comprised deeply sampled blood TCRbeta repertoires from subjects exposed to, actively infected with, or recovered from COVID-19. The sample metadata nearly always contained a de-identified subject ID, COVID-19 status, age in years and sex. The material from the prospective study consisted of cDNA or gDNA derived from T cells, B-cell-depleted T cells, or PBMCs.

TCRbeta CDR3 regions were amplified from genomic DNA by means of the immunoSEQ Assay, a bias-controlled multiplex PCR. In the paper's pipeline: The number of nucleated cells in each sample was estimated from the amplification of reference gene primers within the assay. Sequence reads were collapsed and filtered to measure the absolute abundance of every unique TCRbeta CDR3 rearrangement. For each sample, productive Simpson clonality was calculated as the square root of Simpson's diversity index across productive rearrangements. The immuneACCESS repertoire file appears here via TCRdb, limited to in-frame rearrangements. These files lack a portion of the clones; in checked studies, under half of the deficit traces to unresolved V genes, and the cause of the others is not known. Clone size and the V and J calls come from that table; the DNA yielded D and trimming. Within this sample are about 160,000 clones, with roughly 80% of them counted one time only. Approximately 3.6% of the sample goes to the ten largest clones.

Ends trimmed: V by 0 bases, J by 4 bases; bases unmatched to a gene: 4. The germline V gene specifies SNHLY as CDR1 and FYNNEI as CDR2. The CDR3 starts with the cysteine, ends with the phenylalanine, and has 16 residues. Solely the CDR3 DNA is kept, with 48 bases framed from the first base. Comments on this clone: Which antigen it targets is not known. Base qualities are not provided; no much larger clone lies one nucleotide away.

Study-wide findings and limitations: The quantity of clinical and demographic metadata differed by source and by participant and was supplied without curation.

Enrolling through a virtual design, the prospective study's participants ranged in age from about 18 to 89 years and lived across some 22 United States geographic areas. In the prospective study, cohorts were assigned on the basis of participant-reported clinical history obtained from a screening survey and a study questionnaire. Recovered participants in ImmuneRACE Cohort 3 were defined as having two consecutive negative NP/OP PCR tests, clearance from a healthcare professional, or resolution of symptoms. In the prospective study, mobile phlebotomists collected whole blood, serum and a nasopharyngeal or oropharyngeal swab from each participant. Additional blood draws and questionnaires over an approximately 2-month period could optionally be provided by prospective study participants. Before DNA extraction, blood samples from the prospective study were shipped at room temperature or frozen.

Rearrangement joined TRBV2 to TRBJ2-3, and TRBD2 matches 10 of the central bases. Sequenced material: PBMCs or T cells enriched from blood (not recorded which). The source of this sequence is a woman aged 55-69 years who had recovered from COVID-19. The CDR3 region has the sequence CASSEARLAGADTQYF. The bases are TGTGCCAGCAGTGAAGCGAGGCTAGCGGGGGCAGATACGCAGTATTTT.